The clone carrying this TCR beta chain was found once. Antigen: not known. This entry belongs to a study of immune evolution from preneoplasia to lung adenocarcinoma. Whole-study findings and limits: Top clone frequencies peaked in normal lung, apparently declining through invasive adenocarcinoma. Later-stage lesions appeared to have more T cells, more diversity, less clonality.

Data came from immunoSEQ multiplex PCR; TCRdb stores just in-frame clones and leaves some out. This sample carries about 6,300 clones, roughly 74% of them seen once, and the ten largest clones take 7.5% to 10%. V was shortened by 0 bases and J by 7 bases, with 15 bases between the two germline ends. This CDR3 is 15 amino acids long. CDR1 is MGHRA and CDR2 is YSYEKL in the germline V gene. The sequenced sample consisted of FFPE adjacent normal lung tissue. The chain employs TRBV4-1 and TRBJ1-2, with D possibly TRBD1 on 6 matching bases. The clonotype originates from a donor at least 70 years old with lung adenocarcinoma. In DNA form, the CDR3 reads TGCGCCAGCAGCCAAGAACGAAGAGGGGGGGGTGGCTACACCTTC. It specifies CASSQERRGGGGYTF.